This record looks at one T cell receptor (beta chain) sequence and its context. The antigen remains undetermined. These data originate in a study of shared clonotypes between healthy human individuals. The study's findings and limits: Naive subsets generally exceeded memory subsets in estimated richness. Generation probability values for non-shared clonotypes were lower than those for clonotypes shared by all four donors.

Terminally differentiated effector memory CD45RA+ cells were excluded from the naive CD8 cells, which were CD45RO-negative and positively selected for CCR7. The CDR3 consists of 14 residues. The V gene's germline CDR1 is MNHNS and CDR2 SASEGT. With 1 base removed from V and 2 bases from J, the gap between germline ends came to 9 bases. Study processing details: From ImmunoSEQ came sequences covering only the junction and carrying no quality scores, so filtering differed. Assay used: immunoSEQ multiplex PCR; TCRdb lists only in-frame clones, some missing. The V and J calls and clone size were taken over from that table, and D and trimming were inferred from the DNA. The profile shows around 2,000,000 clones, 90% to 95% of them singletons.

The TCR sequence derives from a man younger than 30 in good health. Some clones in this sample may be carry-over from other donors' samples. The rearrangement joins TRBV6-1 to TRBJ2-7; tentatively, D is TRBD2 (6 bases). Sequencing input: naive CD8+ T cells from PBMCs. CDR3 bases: TGTGCCAGCAGTGAAGAGTGGGGGGCCTACGAGCAGTACTTC. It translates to CASSEEWGAYEQYF.